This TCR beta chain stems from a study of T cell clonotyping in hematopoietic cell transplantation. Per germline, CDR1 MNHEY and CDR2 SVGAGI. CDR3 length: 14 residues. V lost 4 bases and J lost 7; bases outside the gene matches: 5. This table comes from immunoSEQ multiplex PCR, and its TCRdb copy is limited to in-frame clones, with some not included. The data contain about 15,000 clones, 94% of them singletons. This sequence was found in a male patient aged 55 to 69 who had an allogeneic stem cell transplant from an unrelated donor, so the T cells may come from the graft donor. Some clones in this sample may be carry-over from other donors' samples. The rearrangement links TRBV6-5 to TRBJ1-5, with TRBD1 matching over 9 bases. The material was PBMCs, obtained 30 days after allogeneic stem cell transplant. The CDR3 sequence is CASSSTGGWQPQHF. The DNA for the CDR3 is TGTGCCAGCAGTTCGACAGGGGGTTGGCAGCCCCAGCATTTT.